The 2 T cell receptor beta chains given below trace back to one sample, sequenced in a study of T cell repertoires in cytomegalovirus infection. These receptors' antigens are unknown. MiXCR, run by TCRdb on the reads, gives a single entry per CDR3 protein. The sample records about 500,000 distinct CDR3 sequences, about 33% being singletons. The sequencing used cultured PBMCs, collected from culture after CMV antigen stimulation. These receptors were obtained from a human donor in good health (CMV status not recorded). Some clones in this sample may be carry-over from other donors' samples.

The chain recombines TRBV4-3 with TRBJ1-2, with D possibly being TRBD1 (5 bases). The germline V gene has CDR1 LGHNA and CDR2 YSLEER. The CDR3 is made up of 12 amino acids. V was pared by 3 bases and J by 6 bases, with 8 bases between. The CDR3 reads CASSHRGNGYTF. The CDR3 DNA reads TGCGCCAGCAGCCATCGGGGGAATGGCTACACCTTC.

V gene TRBV28 combines with J gene TRBJ2-7, with D maybe TRBD1 (5 bases). Germline CDR1 is MDHEN and CDR2 is SYDVKM. Trimming took 2 bases from V and 2 from J, leaving 16 bases between them. This CDR3 region has 16 residues. CDR3 amino acids: CASSLTLDRGTYEQYF. The CDR3 nucleotides are TGTGCCAGCAGTTTAACCCTCGACAGAGGTACCTACGAGCAGTACTTC. Together with reference TRBV28 and TRBJ2-7, the CDR3 gives the full variable domain: DVKVTQSSRYLVKRTGEKVFLECVQDMDHENMFWYRQDPGLGLRLIYFSYDVKMKEKGDIPEGYSVSREKKERFSLILESASTNQTSMYLCASSLTLDRGTYEQYFGPGTRLTVT.